This T cell receptor beta chain is drawn from a study of CD8 T cells in Susac syndrome. Study-level results: It was acknowledged in the study that the number of individuals who were included in its TCR sequencing and HLA analysis was relatively small.

CD8+ and CD4+ T cells circulating in blood were sequenced for TCR beta. Isolation of CD8+ and CD4+ T cells was performed negatively, whereas enrichment of TEMRA cells was done by FACS. As for this clonotype: As yet, its antigen is unknown.

Random hexamers were used to reverse transcribe an amount of roughly 0.45 to 1 ug RNA. TCR beta CDR3 was amplified by immunoSEQ covering 54 Vbeta and 13 Jbeta. TCRdb re-analysed the immunoSEQ multiplex PCR reads in MiXCR, keeping a single row per CDR3 protein. The sample lists some 300,000 distinct CDR3 sequences, approximately 81% occurring once. V shed 6 bases and J 5 bases; nucleotides not matched to a gene: 10. Germline V CDR1 and CDR2: MNHEY, SVGAGI. This CDR3 region has 14 residues. This sequence was found in a human donor with multiple sclerosis. The chain carries TRBV6-5 and TRBJ2-7; 7 bases are shared with TRBD2. The sample was CD8+ T cells from PBMCs. CDR3 loop: CASRPGTIKDEQYF. CDR3 nucleotide sequence: TGTGCCAGCAGACCCGGGACTATTAAGGACGAGCAGTACTTC.